The 10 T cell receptor beta chains below were found in one sample sequenced in a study of PD-L1 blockade in urothelial cancer. Some clones are missing from TCRdb's copy, which holds only in-frame ones; the method was immunoSEQ multiplex PCR. The table has tens of thousands of clones, roughly 80% seen once. The material was PBMCs, obtained around atezolizumab (anti-PD-L1) treatment. The receptors originated from a man aged 70 or older with urothelial cancer.

The chain is built from TRBV29-1 and TRBJ1-2; D is possibly TRBD1 (6 bases). The CDR3 covers 11 residues. CDR1 and CDR2 (germline): SQVTM, ANQGSEA. V was pared by 7 bases and J by 5 bases, with 11 bases between. The CDR3 is CSDGGAYGYTF. The CDR3 DNA is TGCAGCGACGGGGGGGCATATGGCTACACCTTC. The full variable domain, with the rest looked up from reference TRBV29-1 and TRBJ1-2, is SAVISQKPSRDICQRGTSLTIQCQVDSQVTMMFWYRQQPGQSLTLIATANQGSEATYESGFVIDKFPISRPNLTFSTLTVSNMSPEDSSIYLCSDGGAYGYTFGSGTRLTVV.

The rearrangement links TRBV2 to TRBJ1-1, with unresolved D. Trimming took 5 bases from V and 0 from J, leaving 4 bases between them. Germline CDR1 reads SNHLY; CDR2 reads FYNNEI. The CDR3 runs 12 residues. As DNA, the CDR3 is TGTGCCAGCAGTCGGGTGAACACTGAAGCTTTCTTT. This encodes CASSRVNTEAFF.

The V gene is TRBV11-3, the J gene TRBJ2-7, with D perhaps matching TRBD1 (5 bases). The length of the CDR3 is 14 residues. The V and J ends lost 1 base and 1 base respectively, with 8 bases between them. The germline gives CDR1 SGHNT, CDR2 YENEEA. The CDR3, as DNA: TGTGCCAGCAGCTTAGTCAGGGATTCCTACGAGCAGTACTTC. Translation: CASSLVRDSYEQYF.

This rearrangement joins TRBV6-4 to TRBJ2-1; tentatively, D is TRBD2 (5 bases). The CDR3 runs 15 residues. V was cut by 6 bases and J by 0 bases, with 12 bases left in between. CDR1 and CDR2 (germline): MRHNA, SNTAGT. The CDR3 loop is CASSVRAGSYNEQFF. The CDR3 DNA follows: TGTGCCAGCAGCGTTAGGGCGGGCTCCTACAATGAGCAGTTCTTC.

This chain uses TRBV27 with TRBJ1-1; a possible D gene is TRBD1 (5 bases). Germline CDR1 and CDR2: MNHEY and SMNVEV (reference sequence). The V end was cut by 5 bases, the J end by 1 base, with 14 bases between. The CDR3 contains 15 residues. Here the CDR3 reads CASSPRPDRNTEAFF. In DNA form, the CDR3 reads TGTGCCAGCAGTCCCCGTCCCGACAGGAACACTGAAGCTTTCTTT.

V gene TRBV4-2 combines with J gene TRBJ1-3, with no clear D. The CDR3 is 13 residues long. Germline V gene lookup returns CDR1 LGHNA and CDR2 YNFKEQ. Trimming shortened V by 0 bases and J by 4 bases, and 4 bases separated the two germline ends. CDR3 coding DNA: TGTGCCAGCAGCCAAGATAAAGGAAACACCATATATTTT. Translated: CASSQDKGNTIYF.

Judged by abundance, this clone is medium-sized (0.01 to 0.1%). The genes are TRBV19 and TRBJ2-1; 12 bases are a match to TRBD1. CDR3 length: 14 amino acids. Trimming cost V 8 bases and J 9 bases; bases outside gene matches: 8. The germline CDR1 and CDR2 sequences are LNHDA and SQIVND (reference sequence). The CDR3: CASVPGQGAGEQFF. DNA for the CDR3: TGTGCCAGTGTCCCGGGACAGGGGGCCGGTGAGCAGTTCTTC. Full variable domain (remainder filled in from reference TRBV19 and TRBJ2-1): DGGITQSPKYLFRKEGQNVTLSCEQNLNHDAMYWYRQDPGQGLRLIYYSQIVNDFQKGDIAEGYSVSREKKESFPLTVTSAQKNPTAFYLCASVPGQGAGEQFFGPGTRLTVL.

The V call is TRBV7-9, the J call TRBJ2-3; no clear D gene. V lost 0 bases and J lost 3, with 10 bases in between. This CDR3 is built from 15 residues. Germline CDR1 SEHNR, CDR2 FQNEAQ (reference sequence). DNA for the CDR3: TGTGCCAGCAGCTTAGCTAGAGGTGAGACAGATACGCAGTATTTT. This sequence encodes CASSLARGETDTQYF. Drawing the rest from reference TRBV7-9 and TRBJ2-3, the complete variable domain is DTGVSQNPRHKITKRGQNVTFRCDPISEHNRLYWYRQTLGQGPEFLTYFQNEAQLEKSRLLSDRFSAERPKGSFSTLEIQRTEQGDSAMYLCASSLARGETDTQYFGPGTRLTVL.

V usage is TRBV18 and J usage is TRBJ1-4; 7 nucleotides match TRBD1. Germline CDR1 and CDR2: KGHSH and LQKENI. CDR3 size: 17 residues. Unmatched junction bases numbered 6, after V lost 0 bases and J lost 2 bases. The CDR3 DNA follows: TGTGCCAGCTCACCACCTGACAGGGTGGGGACTAATGAAAAACTGTTTTTT. Its translation is CASSPPDRVGTNEKLFF.

The chain recombines TRBV7-9 with TRBJ2-7; 7 positions match TRBD1. The CDR3 contains 15 residues. Germline trimming cut 4 bases from V and 0 bases from J; bases unmatched to any gene: 6. Germline V CDR1 and CDR2: SEHNR, FQNEAQ (reference sequence). The CDR3 is CASSSGQSYSYEQYF. DNA of the CDR3: TGTGCCAGCAGCTCGGGACAGTCCTACTCCTACGAGCAGTACTTC.